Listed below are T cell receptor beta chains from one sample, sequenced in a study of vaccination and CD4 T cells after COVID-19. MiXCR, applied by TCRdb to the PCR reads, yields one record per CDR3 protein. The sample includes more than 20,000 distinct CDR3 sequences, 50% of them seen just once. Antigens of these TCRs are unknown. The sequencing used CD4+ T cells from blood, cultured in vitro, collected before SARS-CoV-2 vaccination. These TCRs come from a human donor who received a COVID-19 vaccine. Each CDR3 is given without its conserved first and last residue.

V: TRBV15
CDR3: ATSRDIMDNEQF

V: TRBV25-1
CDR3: ASSDARASYEQY

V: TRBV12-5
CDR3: ASGSTGETEAF

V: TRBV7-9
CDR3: ASSLDLGGETQY

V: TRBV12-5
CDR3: ASGSGQGATGELF

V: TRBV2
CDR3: ASSGKGPQH

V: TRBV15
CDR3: ATSRGTYGSYGYT

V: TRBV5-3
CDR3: ASSALDRVAHFEAF

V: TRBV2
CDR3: ASSEALDVEDSPLH

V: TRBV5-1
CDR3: ASSLEQGAAF

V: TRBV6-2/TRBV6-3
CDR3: ASSYPDRVSYEQY

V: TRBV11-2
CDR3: ASSLDLQGRMNYGYT

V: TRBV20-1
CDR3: SAGKGFQADTQY

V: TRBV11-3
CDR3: ASSLGAGTNEKLF

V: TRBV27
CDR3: ASSLRQNYGYT

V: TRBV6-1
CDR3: ASSDNHSWGNAQPQH

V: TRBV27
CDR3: ASSLLTGSSYNEQF

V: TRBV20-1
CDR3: SARVGGRRGYT

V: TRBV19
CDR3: ASSIGQGDNYGYT

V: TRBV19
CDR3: ASGQLNTEAF

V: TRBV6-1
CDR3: ASSEQEALHNSPLH

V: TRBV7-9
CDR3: ASSPLGSRGLYEQY

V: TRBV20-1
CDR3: SARVDSTDTQY

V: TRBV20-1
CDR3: SARDTSGGAGDTQY

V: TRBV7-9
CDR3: ASSSRGGNGYT

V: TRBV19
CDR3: ASSTHHLDRGRNSPLH

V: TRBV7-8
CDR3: ASSLRRGFRQETQY

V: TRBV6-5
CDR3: ASSSPRRGFLEQY

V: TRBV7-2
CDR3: ASSFLRGGNTGELF

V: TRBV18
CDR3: ASSPDRKGFTGYT

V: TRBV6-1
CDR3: ASSDGYSYNEQF

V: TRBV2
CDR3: ASSATRGGEKLF

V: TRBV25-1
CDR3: ASSPTGGNAGELF

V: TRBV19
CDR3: ASSGTGTGGEKLF

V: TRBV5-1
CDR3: ASSDYPREQGETQY

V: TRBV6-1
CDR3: ASSEIGGNTEAF

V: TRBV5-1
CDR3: ASSLELGTVYSSYNSPLH

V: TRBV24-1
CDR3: ATSVQGNEQF

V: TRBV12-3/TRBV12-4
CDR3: ASSLGSGLAGTDTQY

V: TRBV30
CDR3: AWTRQGVDQPQH

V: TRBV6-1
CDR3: ASSGDRGSYEQY

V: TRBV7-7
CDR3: ASSATRDRGSEQY

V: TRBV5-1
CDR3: ASSATGGRSQPQH

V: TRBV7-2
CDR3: ASSLFRGGAGEDTQY

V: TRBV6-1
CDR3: ASSPGTALPEANYGYT

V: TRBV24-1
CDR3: ATSEEPTRYGYT

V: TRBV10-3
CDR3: AISDRLVSGMNTEAF

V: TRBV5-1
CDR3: ASSFYRGTYNEQF

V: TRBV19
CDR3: ASRDLAGDHEQY

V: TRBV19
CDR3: ASRGGITDTQY

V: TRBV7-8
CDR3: ASSLVQDRVYTEAF

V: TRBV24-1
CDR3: ATSDLVMNTQY

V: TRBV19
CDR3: ASSHGTVSTDTQY

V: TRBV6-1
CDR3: ASSVRGGANVLT

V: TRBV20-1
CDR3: SARAYNRVYEQY